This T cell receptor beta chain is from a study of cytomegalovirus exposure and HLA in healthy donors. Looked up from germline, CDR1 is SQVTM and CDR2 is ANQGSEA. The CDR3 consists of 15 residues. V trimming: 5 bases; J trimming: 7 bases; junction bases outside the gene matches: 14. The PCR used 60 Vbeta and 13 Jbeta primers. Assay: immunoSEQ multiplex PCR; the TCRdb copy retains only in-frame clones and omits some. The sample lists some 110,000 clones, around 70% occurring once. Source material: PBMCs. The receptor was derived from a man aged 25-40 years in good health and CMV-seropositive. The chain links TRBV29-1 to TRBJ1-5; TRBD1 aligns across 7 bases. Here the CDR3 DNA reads TGCAGCGTTAAGCACCCCTACAGGGGCTGGCAGCCCCAGCATTTT. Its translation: CSVKHPYRGWQPQHF.